The T cell receptor beta chain under discussion was sequenced for a study of cytomegalovirus exposure and HLA in healthy donors. Study at large: Among 150 million to 200 million T cells, an earlier analysis found roughly 110 million unique TCR beta sequences.

PCR primers comprised 60 Vbeta and 13 Jbeta primers. Measured with immunoSEQ multiplex PCR; TCRdb has only the in-frame clones, and not every one. This repertoire shows about 110,000 clones, roughly four fifths found once; its top ten account for roughly 1.5%. Germline CDR1 MGHRA, CDR2 YSYEKL. Trimming removed 1 base at V and 7 bases at J, with 25 bases between. This CDR3 contains 18 residues. Whole-study findings and limits: The likely explanation for a cluster of highly shared sequence variants was sequencing artifact. Later on, an analysis found that several of the most significant clusters appeared to be linked to common viral pathogens, which included parvovirus B19. The study labeled fewer than 200 TCR beta chains cytomegalovirus-associated.

This clone has more than one count but fewer than ten. Its antigen is still unknown. The receptor comes from a man aged 45-65 years in good health and CMV-seronegative. Sequencing was done on a sample of PBMCs. The chain uses TRBV4-1 and TRBJ1-2, with unresolved D. CDR3 sequence (DNA): TGCGCCAGCAGCCAAGGGGGAGGGAGGACCACTCCAAAGGGTGGCTACACCTTC. This gives the protein CASSQGGGRTTPKGGYTF.